This TCR beta chain was identified in a study of blood T cell repertoires in COVID-19. Study details: Samples taken during acute and convalescent COVID-19 were collected in the United States, Italy and Spain.

This CDR3 is 16 amino acids long. V dropped 2 bases and J dropped 4; count of bases not matched to a gene: 8. Germline V gene sequence: CDR1 ENHRY, CDR2 SYGVKD. Per the authors' pipeline: The authors estimated nucleated cell counts from reference gene primer amplification. This table comes from immunoSEQ multiplex PCR, and its TCRdb copy is limited to in-frame clones, with some not included. V and J calls and clone size are those listed in that table; D and trimming were worked out from the DNA. The repertoire holds tens of thousands of clones, with 86% as singletons. The sample was peripheral blood. The receptor comes from a man aged 25-40 years with acute or convalescent COVID-19. The V gene is TRBV10-3, the J gene TRBJ2-7, with 10 bases that match TRBD2. CDR3 loop: CAISEPAGGKGYEQYF. Here the CDR3 DNA reads TGTGCCATCAGTGAGCCAGCGGGAGGGAAAGGGTACGAGCAGTACTTC.